This TCR beta chain was recovered during a study of cytomegalovirus exposure and HLA in healthy donors. Findings and caveats of the study: Across donors, presence/absence analyses took sequencing depth to be roughly uniform. The listing of 150 to 200 TCR beta chains classed them as cytomegalovirus-associated.

Note on this clone: Its specificity is not known.

13 Jbeta primers and 60 Vbeta primers were used for the PCR. Here immunoSEQ multiplex PCR was the method, and the copy in TCRdb shows in-frame clones only, minus some. Of under 200,000 clones detected, approximately 77% appear once; the ten largest clones hold roughly 3.2%. Germline CDR1 and CDR2: MNHEY and SVGAGI. The CDR3 length is 14 residues. V trimming: 8 bases; J trimming: 4 bases; junction bases outside the gene matches: 7. This sequence was found in a man aged 35-49 years in good health and CMV-seropositive. What was sequenced was PBMCs. This chain links TRBV6-5 with TRBJ1-1, with 10 nucleotides matching TRBD1. The CDR3: CASASGQGSTEAFF. CDR3 DNA sequence: TGTGCCAGCGCCTCGGGACAGGGGAGCACTGAAGCTTTCTTT.